This TCR beta chain was identified in a study of shared clonotypes between healthy human individuals. The germline V gene encodes CDR1 SGHTA and CDR2 FQGTGA. Trimming took 3 bases from V and 0 from J, leaving 15 bases between them. CDR3 size: 17 residues. Libraries were prepared by immunoSEQ multiplex PCR; TCRdb keeps only in-frame clonotypes and omits some of them. The top ten clones hold around 11% of a sample with about 560,000 clones, about 80% of them seen once. The V and J genes are TRBV7-3 and TRBJ1-3; D not resolved. Sequenced material: PBMCs. The source of this sequence is a middle-aged woman in good health. Some clones in this sample may be carry-over from other donors' samples. The CDR3 is CASSFGDTMDSGNTIYF. The CDR3 nucleotides are TGTGCCAGCAGCTTTGGCGACACCATGGACTCTGGAAACACCATATATTTT.